This TCR beta chain was obtained from a study of graft-versus-host responses after intestinal transplantation. For the study at large: Recipients underwent multivisceral, liver-intestinal, or isolated intestinal transplants. Induction with anti-thymocyte globulin, then tacrolimus and steroids for roughly 3 years, was given to all recipients. Findings and caveats of the study: Analysis identified GvH clones in recipient marrow, with some appearing first in ileum or blood. Peak levels of circulating GvH clones tracked with early post-transplant HvG declines.

This clone has more than one count but fewer than ten. The antigen is not known. Germline V gene sequence: CDR1 SGHNT, CDR2 YYREEE (reference sequence). The germline V and J ends were trimmed by 0 bases and 4 bases, with 5 bases remaining between them. This CDR3 has 14 amino acids. Here immunoSEQ multiplex PCR was the method, and the copy in TCRdb shows in-frame clones only, minus some. The sample shows under 80,000 clones, around 92% of them seen only once. The source is a human patient who received an intestinal transplant, so some T cells may come from the graft donor. The V and J genes are TRBV5-4 and TRBJ1-6; perhaps TRBD1 as D (5 bases). Here the sequenced sample was PBMCs, taken 98 days after intestinal transplantation. CDR3 nucleotide sequence: TGTGCCAGCAGCTTGGAGGGGTATAATTCACCCCTCCACTTT. It codes for CASSLEGYNSPLHF.